Each of the 12 T cell receptor beta chains below was sequenced from the same sample in a study of blood T cell repertoires in COVID-19 (dated by TCRdb to about 2020). Library creation used the immunoSEQ multiplex PCR assay. This immuneACCESS table, as held by TCRdb, lists in-frame sequences with V and J called but not all clones. Of the missing ones, under half trace to an unresolved V gene in checked studies; the others have no known cause. In this sample the table shows about 160,000 clones, roughly 81% of which occur a single time. The ten largest clones represent around 5% of the sample. The sample taken for sequencing was peripheral blood. Source of these receptors: a woman in her forties or fifties with COVID-19, enrolled during active disease.

The chain links TRBV19 to TRBJ1-2; 7 bases line up with TRBD1. Germline V gene sequence: CDR1 LNHDA, CDR2 SQIVND (reference sequence). Trimming took 5 bases from V and 3 from J; bases not matched to a gene: 12. The CDR3 has 16 residues. Here the CDR3 reads CASSARRDRPHYGYTF. In DNA, the CDR3 is TGTGCCAGTAGTGCCCGCCGGGACAGACCTCACTATGGCTACACCTTC. Full variable domain (rest looked up from reference TRBV19 and TRBJ1-2): DGGITQSPKYLFRKEGQNVTLSCEQNLNHDAMYWYRQDPGQGLRLIYYSQIVNDFQKGDIAEGYSVSREKKESFPLTVTSAQKNPTAFYLCASSARRDRPHYGYTFGSGTRLTVV.

The chain is built from TRBV2 and TRBJ2-5, with D possibly being TRBD1 or TRBD2 (9 bases each). Germline V lookup: CDR1 SNHLY, CDR2 FYNNEI. The CDR3 is made up of 18 amino acids. Trimming removed 6 bases from V and 5 bases from J, with 28 bases in between. CDR3 in amino acids: CASRRGTGRVSGGETQYF. CDR3 sequence (DNA): TGTGCCAGCAGGAGGGGGACAGGGAGGGTTAGCGGGGGTGAGACCCAGTACTTC. Looking up the rest from reference TRBV2 and TRBJ2-5 gives the full variable domain: EPEVTQTPSHQVTQMGQEVILRCVPISNHLYFYWYRQILGQKVEFLVSFYNNEISEKSEIFDDQFSVERPDGSNFTLKIRSTKLEDSAMYFCASRRGTGRVSGGETQYFGPGTRLLVL.

The chain couples TRBV29-1 to TRBJ2-2; 7 nucleotides line up with TRBD2. CDR3 length: 13 residues. CDR1 is SQVTM, CDR2 ANQGSEA, per germline. V gave up 4 bases and J gave up 7 bases; unmatched junction bases: 6. This CDR3 reads CSVGTSGGGELFF. For the CDR3, the DNA is TGCAGCGTTGGGACCTCGGGGGGCGGGGAGCTGTTTTTT.

V and J are TRBV28 and TRBJ1-4; D may be TRBD1 (5 bases). This CDR3 region has 15 residues. Trimming removed 7 bases from V and 7 bases from J, with 19 bases in between. In germline, CDR1 is MDHEN, CDR2 SYDVKM. CDR3 sequence: CASTPTGGRGEKLFF. DNA for the CDR3: TGTGCCAGCACCCCAACGGGGGGGAGGGGTGAAAAACTGTTTTTT. Full variable domain (missing parts from reference TRBV28 and TRBJ1-4): DVKVTQSSRYLVKRTGEKVFLECVQDMDHENMFWYRQDPGLGLRLIYFSYDVKMKEKGDIPEGYSVSREKKERFSLILESASTNQTSMYLCASTPTGGRGEKLFFGSGTQLSVL.

The table lists this clone with a count of one. The chain joins TRBV5-4 to TRBJ1-6, with 7 positions matching TRBD1. The V and J ends lost 4 bases and 9 bases, in that order; junction bases with no gene match: 10. Germline assignment: CDR1 SGHNT and CDR2 YYREEE (reference sequence). The CDR3 covers 15 residues. CDR3 sequence reads: CASSPPGTEVSPLHF. The CDR3 DNA follows: TGTGCCAGCAGCCCACCCGGGACAGAAGTTTCACCCCTCCACTTT.

The V call is TRBV7-2, the J call TRBJ2-5; 12 bases are shared with TRBD2. The length of the CDR3 is 15 residues. Germline V gene data show CDR1 as SGHTA and CDR2 as FQGNSA. The junction had 4 bases not matched to a gene; V was cut back by 4 bases and J by 4 bases. The CDR3 DNA reads TGTGCCAGCAGCTCTAGCGGGGGGGCGGGAGAGACCCAGTACTTC. It specifies CASSSSGGAGETQYF.

This chain links TRBV30 with TRBJ1-6; D is possibly TRBD1 (5 bases). The CDR3 spans 16 residues. V lost 3 bases to trimming and J lost 13 bases, with 25 bases between them. CDR1 is GTSNPN, CDR2 SVGIG, per germline (reference sequence). Written as DNA, the CDR3 is TGTGCCTGGAGCGCTTCCCCTGGGGGGGACTATGCTCCCCTCCACTTT. Protein: CAWSASPGGDYAPLHF.

A note on this clone: A read error may account for a junction end that differs from germline. The chain combines TRBV7-7 with TRBJ2-5, with a tentative D call TRBD1 (6 bases). The germline gives CDR1 SSHAT, CDR2 FNYEAQ (reference sequence). This CDR3 contains 14 residues. CDR3 sequence: CASSSGQHQETQYF. CDR3 sequence (DNA): TGTGCTAGCAGCTCCGGACAGCACCAAGAGACCCAGTACTTC.

This clone was seen a single time. V usage is TRBV3-1 (or the pseudogene TRBV3-2) and J usage is TRBJ2-7; no clear D. The CDR3 length is 15 residues. Germline CDR1 and CDR2: LGHDT and YNNKEL (reference sequence). The V and J ends lost 4 bases and 0 bases respectively, with 13 bases between them. The CDR3 DNA follows: TGTGCCAGCAGCCCTCGCGCGGTGAGCTCCTACGAGCAGTACTTC. The encoded protein is CASSPRAVSSYEQYF.

The chain recombines TRBV19 with TRBJ1-2; a possible D gene is TRBD1 (5 bases). This CDR3 is built from 13 residues. The ends were cut back, 5 bases at V and 4 bases at J, with 11 bases in the middle. Germline-derived CDR1 and CDR2 are LNHDA and SQIVND (reference sequence). The CDR3: CASSWGLLYGYTF. The CDR3 DNA reads as TGTGCCAGTAGTTGGGGACTCCTCTATGGCTACACCTTC.

This chain joins TRBV27 and TRBJ1-2; D is perhaps TRBD1 (5 bases). Trimming left V 6 bases short and J 5 bases short, with 16 bases between. There are 14 residues in the CDR3. The germline CDR1 and CDR2 sequences are MNHEY and SMNVEV (reference sequence). CDR3 DNA: TGTGCCAGCAGACCTGACAGCCCACGTTATGGCTACACCTTC. It is translated as CASRPDSPRYGYTF.

The V call is TRBV4-3, the J call TRBJ2-5; 8 bases map to TRBD1. V lost 5 bases and J lost 2; bases outside the gene matches: 7. This CDR3 is built from 15 residues. Germline lookup yields CDR1 LGHNA and CDR2 YSLEER. Here the CDR3 DNA reads TGCGCCAGCAGCTACGGACAGGGTGGGCAAGAGACCCAGTACTTC. Protein product: CASSYGQGGQETQYF.